One T cell receptor (beta chain) is described in this entry. Antigen specificity is unknown. This entry is derived from a study of cytomegalovirus exposure and HLA in healthy donors. A multiplex PCR was run with 60 Vbeta primers and 13 Jbeta primers. Method: immunoSEQ multiplex PCR; TCRdb's copy keeps in-frame clones and lacks some. The top ten clones hold around 2.6% of a sample with approximately 140,000 clones, around 72% of them seen once. Study-level points and caveats: In a later analysis, at a false discovery rate of 0.05, approximately 18,000 TCR beta sequences were associated with HLA alleles.

For the donor in question, CMV serostatus went unrecorded. The CDR3 contains 15 residues. Deletions cut 3 bases from V and 0 bases from J, with 9 bases between. Germline loops: CDR1 ENHRY, CDR2 SYGVKD. The specimen sequenced was PBMCs. The chain carries TRBV10-3 and TRBJ2-4; tentatively, D is TRBD2 (6 bases). The TCR comes from a human donor in good health. The CDR3 here is CAISDGGLAKNIQYF. The CDR3 nucleotides are TGTGCCATCAGTGATGGGGGACTAGCCAAAAACATTCAGTACTTC.